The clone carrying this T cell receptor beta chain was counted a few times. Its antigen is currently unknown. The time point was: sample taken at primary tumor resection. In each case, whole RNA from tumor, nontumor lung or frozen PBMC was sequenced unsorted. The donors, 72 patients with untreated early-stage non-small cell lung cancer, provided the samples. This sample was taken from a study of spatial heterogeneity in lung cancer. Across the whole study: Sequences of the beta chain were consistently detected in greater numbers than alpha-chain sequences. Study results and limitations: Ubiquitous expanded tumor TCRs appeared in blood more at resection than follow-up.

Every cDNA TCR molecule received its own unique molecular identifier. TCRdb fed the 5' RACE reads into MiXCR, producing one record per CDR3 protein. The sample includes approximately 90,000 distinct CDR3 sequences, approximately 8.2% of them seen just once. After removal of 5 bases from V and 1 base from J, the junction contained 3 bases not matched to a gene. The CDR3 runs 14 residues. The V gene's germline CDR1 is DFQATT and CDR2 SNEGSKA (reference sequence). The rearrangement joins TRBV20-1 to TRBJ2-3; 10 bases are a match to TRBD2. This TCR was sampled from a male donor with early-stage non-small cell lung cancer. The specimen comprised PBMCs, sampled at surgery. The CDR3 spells CSALGTSGTDTQYF. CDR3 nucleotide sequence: TGCAGTGCTCTTGGGACTAGCGGCACAGATACGCAGTATTTT.